One sample yielded the 27 T cell receptor beta chains listed below, sequenced in a study of blood T cell repertoires in COVID-19. Here immunoSEQ multiplex PCR was the method, and the copy in TCRdb shows in-frame clones only, minus some. The sample includes fewer than 70,000 clones, 85% to 90% of them seen just once. Sequences were obtained from peripheral blood. Source of these receptors: a man aged 50-60 years with acute or convalescent COVID-19.

This clone has a single count. V usage is TRBV6-2 or TRBV6-3 and J usage is TRBJ2-1; D perhaps matches TRBD2 (6 bases). V lost 5 bases and J 10 bases, leaving 18 bases between the germline ends. CDR3 length: 14 residues. The germline gives CDR1 MNHEY, CDR2 SVGEGT. CDR3 sequence (DNA): TGTGCCAGCAGTAAACGGGACTGGTTGGGGGAGCAGTTCTTC. This translates into CASSKRDWLGEQFF.

The chain carries TRBV2 and TRBJ1-4, with a weak D call TRBD1 (6 bases). Trimming took off 5 bases at V and 1 base at J, with 8 bases between the two ends. CDR3 length: 14 residues. Germline V CDR1 and CDR2: SNHLY, FYNNEI. CDR3 protein: CASSLQGTNEKLFF. In DNA, the CDR3 is TGTGCCAGCAGTCTACAGGGAACTAATGAAAAACTGTTTTTT.

The chain uses TRBV24-1 and TRBJ2-2, with a weak D call TRBD1 (6 bases). V lost 2 bases and J lost 5, with 20 bases in between. Germline CDR1 is KGHDR and CDR2 is SFDVKD. The CDR3 has 18 amino acids. This chain's CDR3 is CATSDSQGIGFWTGELFF. In nucleotides, the CDR3 is TGTGCCACCAGTGATTCGCAGGGGATCGGGTTTTGGACCGGGGAGCTGTTTTTT.

The V gene is TRBV7-9, the J gene TRBJ1-2; a weak D match, TRBD1 (6 bases). The CDR3 extends over 16 amino acids. V was cut by 5 bases and J by 0 bases, with 16 bases left in between. Germline V gene lookup returns CDR1 SEHNR and CDR2 FQNEAQ (reference sequence). The CDR3, as DNA: TGTGCCAGCAGCAAACTTGGGGACAATGCTAACTATGGCTACACCTTC. It yields the protein CASSKLGDNANYGYTF. The full variable domain, in which reference TRBV7-9 and TRBJ1-2 provide the parts outside the CDR3, is DTGVSQNPRHKITKRGQNVTFRCDPISEHNRLYWYRQTLGQGPEFLTYFQNEAQLEKSRLLSDRFSAERPKGSFSTLEIQRTEQGDSAMYLCASSKLGDNANYGYTFGSGTRLTVV.

V and J are TRBV19 and TRBJ1-5, with 10 bases that match TRBD1. The CDR3 is made up of 13 amino acids. Germline values: CDR1 LNHDA, CDR2 SQIVND (reference sequence). The junction had 0 bases not matched to a gene; V was cut back by 8 bases and J by 2 bases. The CDR3 DNA sequence: TGTGCCAGTGGGACAGGGGGCAATCAGCCCCAGCATTTT. Translated, it gives CASGTGGNQPQHF.

The chain links TRBV11-3 to TRBJ2-2; the match to TRBD1 covers 9 bases. With V trimmed by 3 bases and J by 5 bases, 10 bases remained unmatched. The CDR3 is 17 amino acids. CDR1 SGHNT and CDR2 YENEEA come from the germline V gene. This CDR3 reads CASSFFLSGQGTGELFF. CDR3 coding DNA: TGTGCCAGCAGCTTTTTTCTCTCGGGACAGGGAACCGGGGAGCTGTTTTTT.

A single count supports this clone. This chain joins TRBV5-1 and TRBJ1-1; D gene unclear. The V gene's germline CDR1 is SGHRS and CDR2 YFSETQ. CDR3 length: 15 residues. With 0 bases removed from V and 0 bases from J, the gap between germline ends came to 9 bases. The CDR3 nucleotides are TGCGCCAGCAGCTTGGTTGAGGGCATGAACACTGAAGCTTTCTTT. It yields the protein CASSLVEGMNTEAFF. Full variable domain (rest looked up from reference TRBV5-1 and TRBJ1-1): KAGVTQTPRYLIKTRGQQVTLSCSPISGHRSVSWYQQTPGQGLQFLFEYFSETQRNKGNFPGRFSGRQFSNSRSEMNVSTLELGDSALYLCASSLVEGMNTEAFFGQGTRLTVV.

V usage is TRBV5-8 and J usage is TRBJ2-3, with 7 positions matching TRBD2. V trimming: 5 bases; J trimming: 3 bases; junction bases outside the gene matches: 6. The CDR3 totals 14 residues. Germline values: CDR1 SGHTS, CDR2 YDEGEE. The CDR3 DNA reads TGTGCCAGCAGGGGAGGGGCCGGGACAGATACGCAGTATTTT. This gives the protein CASRGGAGTDTQYF.

The chain links TRBV6-2 or TRBV6-3 to TRBJ2-5, with D possibly TRBD1 on 6 matching bases. In germline, CDR1 is MNHEY, CDR2 SVGEGT. V lost 2 bases, J lost 2 bases, and 21 bases lay in between. The CDR3 is made up of 18 amino acids. The CDR3 reads CASSYLSPDRIGQETQYF. The DNA of the CDR3 is TGTGCCAGCAGTTACCTTAGCCCCGACAGGATAGGACAAGAGACCCAGTACTTC.

CDR3 region: CASSLAGGSGIGEQYV. For the CDR3, the DNA is TGTGCCAGCAGCTTGGCGGGCGGGAGTGGCATTGGCGAGCAGTACGTC. This sequence joins TRBV5-4 and TRBJ2-7, with 7 bases matching TRBD2. Germline V gene sequence: CDR1 SGHNT, CDR2 YYREEE (reference sequence). This CDR3 comprises 16 residues. J lost 6 bases, V lost 0 bases, and 12 bases had no gene match.

The V call is TRBV6-2 or TRBV6-3, the J call TRBJ2-7; 12 bases map to TRBD2. Germline V gene data show CDR1 as MNHEY and CDR2 as SVGEGT. The length of the CDR3 is 14 residues. Unmatched junction bases numbered 0, after V lost 2 bases and J lost 4 bases. Here the CDR3 reads CASSYGTSGYEQYV. The CDR3 bases are TGTGCCAGCAGTTACGGGACTAGCGGGTACGAGCAGTACGTC.

The rearrangement joins TRBV10-3 to TRBJ2-1, with 7 bases that match TRBD1. This CDR3 contains 14 residues. CDR1 and CDR2 from the germline V gene are ENHRY and SYGVKD. V gave up 10 bases and J gave up 7 bases; unmatched junction bases: 13. CDR3 nucleotides: TGTGCCACCAGGGAGACAGGGACCCTAAATGAGCAGTTCTTC. Translated: CATRETGTLNEQFF.

The rearrangement uses TRBV28 and TRBJ2-7; D gene unclear. V shed 7 bases and J shed 0 bases, with 13 bases lying between them. This CDR3 is built from 14 residues. Germline assignment: CDR1 MDHEN and CDR2 SYDVKM. CDR3 nucleotides: TGTGCCAGCAACCGCGACTCAAGCTCCTACGAGCAGTACTTC. It yields the protein CASNRDSSSYEQYF.

The rearrangement uses TRBV7-8 and TRBJ1-3; possibly TRBD1 for D (6 bases). In germline, CDR1 is SGHVS, CDR2 FQNEAQ. The V gene lost 5 bases and the J gene lost 2 bases, with 13 bases spanning the gap. This CDR3 region has 15 residues. The CDR3 DNA reads TGTGCCAGCAGCCGGCAGGGGAGCGCTGGAAACACCATATATTTT. This encodes CASSRQGSAGNTIYF.

V is TRBV12-5 and J is TRBJ2-1; TRBD2 agrees at 7 bases. Trimming removed 6 bases from V and 4 bases from J; junction bases left unmatched: 12. CDR1 is LGHNT and CDR2 is FRNRAP in the germline V gene. The CDR3 sequence is 16 residues long. The CDR3 here is CASGGSREGEYNEQFF. DNA of the CDR3: TGTGCTAGTGGGGGTTCTAGGGAGGGAGAATACAATGAGCAGTTCTTC.

The chain links TRBV5-4 to TRBJ1-2; the D gene is possibly TRBD1 (5 bases). Trimming removed 0 bases at V and 4 bases at J, with 13 bases between. Germline CDR1 is SGHNT and CDR2 is YYREEE (reference sequence). The CDR3 consists of 15 residues. The CDR3 DNA reads TGTGCCAGCAGCTTGGGAGGACAACCGATCTATGGCTACACCTTC. Encoded protein: CASSLGGQPIYGYTF.

V is TRBV19 and J is TRBJ1-5; D is possibly TRBD1 (6 bases). The V and J ends lost 4 bases and 3 bases respectively, with 13 bases between them. CDR1 and CDR2 (germline): LNHDA, SQIVND (reference sequence). The CDR3 totals 15 residues. DNA of the CDR3: TGTGCCAGTAGTAATTCAGGGGAAAACAATCAGCCCCAGCATTTT. Encoded protein: CASSNSGENNQPQHF. Complete variable domain (other parts from reference TRBV19 and TRBJ1-5): DGGITQSPKYLFRKEGQNVTLSCEQNLNHDAMYWYRQDPGQGLRLIYYSQIVNDFQKGDIAEGYSVSREKKESFPLTVTSAQKNPTAFYLCASSNSGENNQPQHFGDGTRLSIL.

The chain uses TRBV18 and TRBJ1-1, with D tentatively TRBD1 (6 bases). There are 16 residues in the CDR3. CDR1 and CDR2 (germline): KGHSH, LQKENI. V was clipped by 2 bases and J by 1 base, with 14 bases between them. The CDR3 is CASSPGAEGGNTEAFF. CDR3 DNA: TGTGCCAGCTCACCAGGGGCTGAAGGGGGGAACACTGAAGCTTTCTTT.

This rearrangement joins TRBV6-6 to TRBJ2-5; TRBD2 agrees at 14 bases. Per germline, CDR1 MNHNY and CDR2 SVGAGI (reference sequence). The CDR3 consists of 15 residues. V lost 6 bases and J lost 7; bases outside the gene matches: 7. The DNA for the CDR3 is TGTGCCAGCAGCGGGACTAGCGGGAGTGGGGTGACCCAGTACTTC. Amino acid sequence: CASSGTSGSGVTQYF.

J is TRBJ1-6 and V is TRBV6-5; 8 nucleotides align to TRBD1. V shed 5 bases, J shed 7 bases, and the junction held 7 bases outside the gene matches. The length of the CDR3 is 15 residues. CDR1 MNHEY and CDR2 SVGAGI come from the germline V gene. CDR3 residues: CASSNDRGWNSPLHF. CDR3 DNA: TGTGCCAGCAGTAACGACAGGGGTTGGAATTCACCCCTCCACTTT.

This sequence joins TRBV27 and TRBJ2-5; 8 bases fit TRBD1. CDR3 size: 16 residues. V trimming: 6 bases; J trimming: 5 bases; junction bases outside the gene matches: 14. Germline V gene data show CDR1 as MNHEY and CDR2 as SMNVEV (reference sequence). The CDR3 reads CASSPGTGSWGETQYF. The CDR3 nucleotides read TGTGCCAGCAGCCCGGGGACAGGTTCTTGGGGGGAGACCCAGTACTTC.

V gene TRBV6-2 or TRBV6-3 combines with J gene TRBJ2-1, with a possible D match to TRBD1 (7 bases). Between the trimmed V and J ends, which lost 5 bases and 4 bases, there was a span of 15 bases. Per the germline V gene, CDR1 is MNHEY and CDR2 is SVGEGT. The CDR3 sequence is 15 residues long. CDR3 in amino acids: CASSRQGEAYNEQFF. The CDR3 nucleotides read TGTGCCAGCAGTCGTCAGGGGGAGGCGTACAATGAGCAGTTCTTC.

The V call is TRBV3-1 (or the pseudogene TRBV3-2), the J call TRBJ2-7; 7 positions match TRBD1. The CDR3 extends over 13 amino acids. Trimming took 3 bases from V and 7 from J; bases not matched to a gene: 6. The germline gives CDR1 LGHDT, CDR2 YNNKEL (reference sequence). DNA of the CDR3: TGTGCCAGCAGCCAGACAGGGAATTCAGAGCAGTACTTC. Residues: CASSQTGNSEQYF.

The V call is TRBV6-5, the J call TRBJ2-2; D is undetermined. From germline, CDR1 is MNHEY and CDR2 SVGAGI. Trimming removed 0 bases at V and 1 base at J, with 3 bases between. This CDR3 is 14 amino acids long. The DNA of the CDR3 is TGTGCCAGCAGTTACTCCGGGAACACCGGGGAGCTGTTTTTT. It codes for CASSYSGNTGELFF.

The chain is built from TRBV6-2 or TRBV6-3 and TRBJ2-1, with 8 bases matching TRBD2. The trim removed 2 bases at V and 6 bases at J, leaving 21 bases unmatched. From germline, CDR1 is MNHEY and CDR2 SVGEGT. CDR3 size: 20 residues. For the CDR3, the DNA is TGTGCCAGCAGTTACCCCAGGACTAAGGGCACGAGCGGGAGCGGCAATGAGCAGTTCTTC. Its translation: CASSYPRTKGTSGSGNEQFF.

V and J are TRBV28 and TRBJ2-1, with 12 bases that match TRBD2. The CDR3 has 16 residues. Per germline, CDR1 MDHEN and CDR2 SYDVKM. The V and J ends lost 11 bases and 7 bases, in that order; junction bases with no gene match: 15. The CDR3 nucleotides are TGTGCCCTACAGGCGTCCGGGACTAGCGGGTTTAATGAGCAGTTCTTC. Its translation: CALQASGTSGFNEQFF.

The genes are TRBV29-1 and TRBJ2-7; D might be TRBD1 (7 bases). The CDR3 consists of 12 residues. CDR1 is SQVTM, CDR2 ANQGSEA, per germline. Between the trimmed V and J ends, which lost 5 bases and 7 bases, there was a span of 15 bases. CDR3: CSVPGGTGEQYF. The CDR3 nucleotides are TGCAGCGTTCCAGGGGGGACGGGTGAGCAGTACTTC.